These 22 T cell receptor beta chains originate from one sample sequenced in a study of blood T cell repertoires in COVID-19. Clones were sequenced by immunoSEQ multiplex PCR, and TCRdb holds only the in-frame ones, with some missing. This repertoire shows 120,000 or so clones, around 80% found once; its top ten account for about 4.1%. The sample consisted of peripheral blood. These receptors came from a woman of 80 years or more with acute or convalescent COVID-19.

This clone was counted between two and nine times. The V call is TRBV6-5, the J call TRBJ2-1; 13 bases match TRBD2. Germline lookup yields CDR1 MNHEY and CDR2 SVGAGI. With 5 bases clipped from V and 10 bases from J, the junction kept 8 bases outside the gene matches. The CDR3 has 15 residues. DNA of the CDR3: TGTGCCAGCAGTCTCAGACTAGCGGGGGGTTGGGAGCAGTTCTTC. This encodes CASSLRLAGGWEQFF.

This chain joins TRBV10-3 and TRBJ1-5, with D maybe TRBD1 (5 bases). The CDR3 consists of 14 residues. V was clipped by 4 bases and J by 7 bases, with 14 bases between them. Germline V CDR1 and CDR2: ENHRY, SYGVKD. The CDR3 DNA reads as TGTGCCATCAGTGGAACAGACAGTCTCCAGCCCCAGCATTTT. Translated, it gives CAISGTDSLQPQHF.

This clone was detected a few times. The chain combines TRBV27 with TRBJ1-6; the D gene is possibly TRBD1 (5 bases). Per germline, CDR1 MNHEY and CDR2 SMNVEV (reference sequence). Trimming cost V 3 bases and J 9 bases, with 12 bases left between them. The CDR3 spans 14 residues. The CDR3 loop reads CASSFSQGGSPLHF. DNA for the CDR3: TGTGCCAGCAGTTTCTCGCAGGGTGGTTCACCCCTCCACTTT.

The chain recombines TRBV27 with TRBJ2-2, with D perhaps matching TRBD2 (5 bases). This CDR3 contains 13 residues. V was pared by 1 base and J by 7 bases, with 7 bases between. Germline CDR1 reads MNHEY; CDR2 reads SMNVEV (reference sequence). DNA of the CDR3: TGTGCCAGCAGTTTATACCGGGGCGGGGAGCTGTTTTTT. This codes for CASSLYRGGELFF.

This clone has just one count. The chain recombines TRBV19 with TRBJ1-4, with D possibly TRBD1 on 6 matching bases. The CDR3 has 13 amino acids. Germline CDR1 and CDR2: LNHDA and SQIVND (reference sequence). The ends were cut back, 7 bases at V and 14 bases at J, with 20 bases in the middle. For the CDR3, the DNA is TGTGCCAGTACCATAAAACAGGGAAGGGATCTGTTTTTT. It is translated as CASTIKQGRDLFF.

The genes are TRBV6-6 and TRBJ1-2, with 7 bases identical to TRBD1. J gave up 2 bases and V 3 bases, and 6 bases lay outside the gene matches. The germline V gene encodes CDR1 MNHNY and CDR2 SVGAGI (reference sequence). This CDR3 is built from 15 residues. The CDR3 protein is CASSYPSGQNYGYTF. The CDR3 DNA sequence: TGTGCCAGCAGTTATCCCTCGGGACAGAACTATGGCTACACCTTC.

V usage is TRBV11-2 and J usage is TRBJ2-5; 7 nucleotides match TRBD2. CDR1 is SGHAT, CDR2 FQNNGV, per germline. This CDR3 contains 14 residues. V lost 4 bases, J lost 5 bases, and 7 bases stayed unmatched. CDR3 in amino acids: CASSSRTRRETQYF. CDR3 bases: TGTGCCAGCAGCTCCAGGACTAGACGGGAGACCCAGTACTTC.

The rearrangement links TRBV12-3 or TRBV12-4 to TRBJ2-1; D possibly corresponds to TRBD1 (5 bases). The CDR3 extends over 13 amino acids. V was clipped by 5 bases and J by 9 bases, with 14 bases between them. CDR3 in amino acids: CASSQGQTGEQFF. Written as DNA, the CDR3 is TGTGCCAGCAGTCAGGGCCAAACGGGTGAGCAGTTCTTC.

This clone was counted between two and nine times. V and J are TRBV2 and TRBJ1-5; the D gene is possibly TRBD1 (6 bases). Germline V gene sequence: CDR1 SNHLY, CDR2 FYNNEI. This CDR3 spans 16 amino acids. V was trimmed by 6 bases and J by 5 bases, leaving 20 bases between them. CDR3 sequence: CASSGPDSSSYQPQHF. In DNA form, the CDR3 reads TGTGCCAGCAGCGGCCCGGACAGCTCTAGTTATCAGCCCCAGCATTTT.

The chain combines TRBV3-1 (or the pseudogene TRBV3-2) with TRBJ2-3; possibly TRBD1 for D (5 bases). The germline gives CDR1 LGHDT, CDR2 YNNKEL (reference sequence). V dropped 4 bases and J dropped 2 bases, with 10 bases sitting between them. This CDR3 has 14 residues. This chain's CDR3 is CASSLPGLTDTQYF. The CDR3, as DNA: TGTGCCAGCAGCCTACCAGGGCTCACAGATACGCAGTATTTT.

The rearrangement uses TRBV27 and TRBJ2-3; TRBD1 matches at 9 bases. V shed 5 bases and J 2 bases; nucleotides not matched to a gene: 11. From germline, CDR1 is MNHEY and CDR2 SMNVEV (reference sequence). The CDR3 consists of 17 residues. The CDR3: CASSPQGGTGPTDTQYF. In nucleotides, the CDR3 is TGTGCCAGCAGTCCGCAGGGAGGGACAGGGCCCACAGATACGCAGTATTTT.

CDR3 in amino acids: CATRRDSRDSPLHF. DNA for the CDR3: TGTGCCACACGTAGGGACAGCCGCGATTCACCCCTCCACTTT. The J gene is TRBJ1-6, the V gene TRBV2, with 7 bases aligning to TRBD1. Germline V gene sequence: CDR1 SNHLY, CDR2 FYNNEI. Trimming at V came to 10 bases and at J to 8 bases, leaving 11 bases not matched to a gene. The CDR3 has 14 amino acids.

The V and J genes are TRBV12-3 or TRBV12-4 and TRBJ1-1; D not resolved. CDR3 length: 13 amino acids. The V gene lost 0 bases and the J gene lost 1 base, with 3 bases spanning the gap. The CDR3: CASSLAGNTEAFF. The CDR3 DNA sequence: TGTGCCAGCAGTTTAGCCGGGAACACTGAAGCTTTCTTT.

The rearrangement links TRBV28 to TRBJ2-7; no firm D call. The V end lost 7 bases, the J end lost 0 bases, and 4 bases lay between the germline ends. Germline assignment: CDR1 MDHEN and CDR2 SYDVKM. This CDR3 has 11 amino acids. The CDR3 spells CASMSSYEQYF. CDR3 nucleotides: TGTGCCAGCATGAGCTCCTACGAGCAGTACTTC.

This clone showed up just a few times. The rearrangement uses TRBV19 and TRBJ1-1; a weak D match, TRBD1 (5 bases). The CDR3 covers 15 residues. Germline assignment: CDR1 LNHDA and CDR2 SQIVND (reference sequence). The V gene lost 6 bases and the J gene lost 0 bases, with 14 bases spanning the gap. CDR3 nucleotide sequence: TGTGCCAGTAGAGACAGCGCCAACATGAACACTGAAGCTTTCTTT. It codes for CASRDSANMNTEAFF.

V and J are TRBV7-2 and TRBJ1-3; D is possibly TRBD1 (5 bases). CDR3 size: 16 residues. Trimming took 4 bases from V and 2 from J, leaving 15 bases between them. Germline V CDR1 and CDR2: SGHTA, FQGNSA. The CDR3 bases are TGTGCCAGCAGCTCCCAGTGGTCAGGGACTGGAAACACCATATATTTT. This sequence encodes CASSSQWSGTGNTIYF.

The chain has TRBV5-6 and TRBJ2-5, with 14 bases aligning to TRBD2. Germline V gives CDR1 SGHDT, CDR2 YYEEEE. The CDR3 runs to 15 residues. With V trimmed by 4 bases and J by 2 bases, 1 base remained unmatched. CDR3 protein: CASSRLAGGQETQYF. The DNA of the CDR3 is TGTGCCAGCAGCCGACTAGCGGGGGGGCAAGAGACCCAGTACTTC. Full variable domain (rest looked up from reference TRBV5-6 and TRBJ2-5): DAGVTQSPTHLIKTRGQQVTLRCSPKSGHDTVSWYQQALGQGPQFIFQYYEEEERQRGNFPDRFSGHQFPNYSSELNVNALLLGDSALYLCASSRLAGGQETQYFGPGTRLLVL.

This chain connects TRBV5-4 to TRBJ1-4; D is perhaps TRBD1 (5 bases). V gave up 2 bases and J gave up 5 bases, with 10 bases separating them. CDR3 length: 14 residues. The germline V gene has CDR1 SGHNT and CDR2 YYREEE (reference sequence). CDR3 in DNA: TGTGCCAGCAGCTTACAGGTGAACAATGAAAAACTGTTTTTT. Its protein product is CASSLQVNNEKLFF.

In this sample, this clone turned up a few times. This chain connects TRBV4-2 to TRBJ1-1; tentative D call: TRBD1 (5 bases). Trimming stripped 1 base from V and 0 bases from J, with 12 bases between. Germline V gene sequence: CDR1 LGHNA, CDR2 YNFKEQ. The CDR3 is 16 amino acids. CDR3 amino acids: CASSQVTGLMNTEAFF. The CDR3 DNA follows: TGTGCCAGCAGCCAAGTGACGGGACTGATGAACACTGAAGCTTTCTTT.

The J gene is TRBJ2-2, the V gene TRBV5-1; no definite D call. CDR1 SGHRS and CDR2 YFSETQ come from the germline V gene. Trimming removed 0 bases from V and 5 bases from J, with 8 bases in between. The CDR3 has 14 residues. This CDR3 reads CASSLDGSTGELFF. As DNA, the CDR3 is TGCGCCAGCAGCTTGGACGGTTCTACCGGGGAGCTGTTTTTT.

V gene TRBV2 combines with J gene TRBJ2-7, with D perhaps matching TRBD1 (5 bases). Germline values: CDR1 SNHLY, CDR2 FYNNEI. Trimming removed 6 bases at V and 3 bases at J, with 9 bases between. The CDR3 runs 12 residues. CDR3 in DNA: TGTGCCAGCAGCTGGCAGGGCTACGAGCAGTACTTC. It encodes CASSWQGYEQYF.

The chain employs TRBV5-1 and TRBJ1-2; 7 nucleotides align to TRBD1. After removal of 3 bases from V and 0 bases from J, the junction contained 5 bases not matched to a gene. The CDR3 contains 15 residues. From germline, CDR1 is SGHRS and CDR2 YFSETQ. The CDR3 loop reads CASSWTGTANYGYTF. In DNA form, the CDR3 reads TGCGCCAGCAGCTGGACAGGTACAGCTAACTATGGCTACACCTTC.